The source of this TCR beta chain is a study of T cell clonotyping in hematopoietic cell transplantation. Study-wide results and caveats: Few recipient clonotypes overlapped donors; over 97% were de novo at given depth. Pathologically expanded recipient clonotypes increased progressively from day 30 to day 180 as diversity fell.

In germline, CDR1 is SGHTA, CDR2 FQGNSA. This CDR3 has 14 residues. Trimming took off 5 bases at V and 3 bases at J, with 14 bases between the two ends. On this clone: The antigen remains undetermined.

Profiling relied on immunoSEQ multiplex PCR, and the TCRdb table lists in-frame clones only, not all of them. The table lists fewer than 40,000 clones, over 80% of them singletons. Sequencing was carried out using peripheral blood mononuclear cells. This sequence joins TRBV7-2 and TRBJ2-7; a possible D gene is TRBD1 (5 bases). This TCR was recovered from a woman aged 35 to 49 in good health. Some clones in this sample may be carry-over from other donors' samples. CDR3 sequence (DNA): TGTGCCAGCAGCCTAGGGGAACGGGTCTACGAGCAGTACTTC. Translation: CASSLGERVYEQYF. Drawing the rest from reference TRBV7-2 and TRBJ2-7, the complete variable domain is GAGVSQSPSNKVTEKGKDVELRCDPISGHTALYWYRQSLGQGLEFLIYFQGNSAPDKSGLPSDRFSAERTGGSVSTLTIQRTQQEDSAVYLCASSLGERVYEQYFGPGTRLTVT.